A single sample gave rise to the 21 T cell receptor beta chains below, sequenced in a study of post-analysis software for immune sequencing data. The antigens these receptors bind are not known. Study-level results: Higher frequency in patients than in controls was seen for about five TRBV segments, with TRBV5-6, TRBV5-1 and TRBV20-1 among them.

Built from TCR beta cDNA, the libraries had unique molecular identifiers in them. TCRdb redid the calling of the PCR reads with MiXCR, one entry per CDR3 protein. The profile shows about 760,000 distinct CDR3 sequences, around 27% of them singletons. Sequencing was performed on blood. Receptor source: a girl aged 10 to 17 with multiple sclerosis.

CDR3 in amino acids: CASSPTADSNYGYTF. CDR3 sequence (DNA): TGCGCCAGCAGCCCTACCGCCGACAGTAACTATGGCTACACCTTC. The chain recombines TRBV4-3 with TRBJ1-2; the D gene is possibly TRBD1 (5 bases). Trimming removed 4 bases from V and 1 base from J, with 13 bases in between. The germline gives CDR1 LGHNA, CDR2 YSLEER. This CDR3 is 15 amino acids long.

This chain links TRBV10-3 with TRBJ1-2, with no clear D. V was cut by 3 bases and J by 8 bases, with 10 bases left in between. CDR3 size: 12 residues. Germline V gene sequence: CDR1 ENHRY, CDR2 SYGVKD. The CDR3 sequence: CAISESSGGYTF. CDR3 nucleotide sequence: TGTGCCATCAGTGAAAGCTCGGGGGGCTACACCTTC.

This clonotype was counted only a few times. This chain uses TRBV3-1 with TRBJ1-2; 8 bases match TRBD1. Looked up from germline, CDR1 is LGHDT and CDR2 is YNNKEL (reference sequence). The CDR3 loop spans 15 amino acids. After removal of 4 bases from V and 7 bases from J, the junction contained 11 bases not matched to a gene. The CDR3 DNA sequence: TGTGCCAGCAGCCGTGTCGGACAGGGTGCGCGTGGCTACACCTTC. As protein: CASSRVGQGARGYTF.

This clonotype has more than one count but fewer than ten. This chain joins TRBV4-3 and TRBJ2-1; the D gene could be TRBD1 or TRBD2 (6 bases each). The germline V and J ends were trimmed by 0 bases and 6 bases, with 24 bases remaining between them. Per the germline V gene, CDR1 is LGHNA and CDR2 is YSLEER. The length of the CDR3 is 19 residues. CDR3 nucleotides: TGCGCCAGCAGCCAAGATCGAAGGCGGGATTGGGGGCTGGTCAATGAGCAGTTCTTC. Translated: CASSQDRRRDWGLVNEQFF.

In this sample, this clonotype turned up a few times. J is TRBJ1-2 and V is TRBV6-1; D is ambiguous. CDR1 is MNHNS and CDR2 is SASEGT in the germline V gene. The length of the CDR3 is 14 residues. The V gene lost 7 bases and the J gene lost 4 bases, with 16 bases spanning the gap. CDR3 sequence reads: CASMTPEKPYGYTF. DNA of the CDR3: TGTGCCAGCATGACGCCGGAGAAACCCTATGGCTACACCTTC.

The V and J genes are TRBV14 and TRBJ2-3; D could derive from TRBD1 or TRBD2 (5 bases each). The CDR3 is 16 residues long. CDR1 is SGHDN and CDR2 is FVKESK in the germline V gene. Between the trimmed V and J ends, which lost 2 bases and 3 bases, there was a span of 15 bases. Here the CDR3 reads CASSQFGTPKTDTQYF. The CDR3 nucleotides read TGTGCCAGCAGCCAATTCGGGACCCCCAAGACAGATACGCAGTATTTT.

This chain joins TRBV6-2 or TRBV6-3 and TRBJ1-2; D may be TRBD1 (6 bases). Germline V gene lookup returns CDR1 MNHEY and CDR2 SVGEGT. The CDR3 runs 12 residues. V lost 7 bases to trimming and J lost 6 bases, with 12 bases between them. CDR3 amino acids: CASTDGGHGYTF. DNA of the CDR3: TGTGCCAGCACCGATGGGGGGCATGGCTACACCTTC.

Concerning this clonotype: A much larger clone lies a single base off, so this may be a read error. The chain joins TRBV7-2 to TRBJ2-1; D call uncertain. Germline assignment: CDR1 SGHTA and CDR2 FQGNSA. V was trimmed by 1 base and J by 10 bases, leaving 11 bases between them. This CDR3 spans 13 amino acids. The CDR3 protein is CASSLVCYPEQFF. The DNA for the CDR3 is TGTGCCAGCAGCTTAGTGTGTTACCCCGAGCAGTTCTTC.

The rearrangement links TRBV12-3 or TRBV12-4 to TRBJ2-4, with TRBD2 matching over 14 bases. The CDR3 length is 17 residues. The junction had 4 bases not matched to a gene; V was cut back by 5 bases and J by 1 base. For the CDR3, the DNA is TGTGCCAGCAGTCCGGGACTAGCGGGAGTTGCCAAAAACATTCAGTACTTC. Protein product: CASSPGLAGVAKNIQYF.

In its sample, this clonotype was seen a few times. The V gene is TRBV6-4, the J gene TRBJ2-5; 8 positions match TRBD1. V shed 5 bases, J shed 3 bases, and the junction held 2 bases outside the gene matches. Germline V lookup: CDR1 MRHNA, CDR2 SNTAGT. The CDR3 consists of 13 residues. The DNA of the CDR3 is TGTGCCAGCAGTAAGGACAGGGAAGAGACCCAGTACTTC. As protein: CASSKDREETQYF.

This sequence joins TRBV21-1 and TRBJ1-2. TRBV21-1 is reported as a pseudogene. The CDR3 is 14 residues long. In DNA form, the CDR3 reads TGTGCCAGCAGCAAAGCCAGTTTGTACGATGGCTACACCTTC. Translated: CASSKASLYDGYTF.

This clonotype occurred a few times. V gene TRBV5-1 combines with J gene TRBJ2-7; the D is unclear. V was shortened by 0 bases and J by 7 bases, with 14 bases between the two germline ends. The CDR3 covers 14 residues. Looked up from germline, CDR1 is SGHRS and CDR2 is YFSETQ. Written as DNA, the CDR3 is TGCGCCAGCAGCTTGGCGCCGGACCACGGGGAGCAGTACTTC. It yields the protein CASSLAPDHGEQYF.

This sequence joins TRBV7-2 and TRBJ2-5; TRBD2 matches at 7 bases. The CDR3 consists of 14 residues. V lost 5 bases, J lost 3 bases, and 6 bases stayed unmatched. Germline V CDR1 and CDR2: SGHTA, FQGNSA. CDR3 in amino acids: CASSRGGDEETQYF. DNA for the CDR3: TGTGCCAGCAGCCGTGGGGGGGACGAAGAGACCCAGTACTTC.

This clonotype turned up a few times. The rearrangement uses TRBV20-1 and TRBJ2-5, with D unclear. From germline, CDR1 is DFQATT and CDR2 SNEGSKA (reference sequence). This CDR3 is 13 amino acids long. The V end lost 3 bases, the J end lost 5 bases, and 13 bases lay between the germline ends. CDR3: CSASPLEGETQYF. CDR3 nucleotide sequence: TGCAGTGCTAGTCCCCTAGAAGGGGAGACCCAGTACTTC.

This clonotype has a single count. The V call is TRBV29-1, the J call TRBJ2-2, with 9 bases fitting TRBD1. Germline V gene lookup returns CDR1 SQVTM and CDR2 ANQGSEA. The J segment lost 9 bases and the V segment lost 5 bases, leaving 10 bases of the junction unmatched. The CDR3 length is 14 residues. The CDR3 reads CSVPGQGRNRELFF. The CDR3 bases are TGCAGCGTTCCGGGACAGGGAAGAAACCGGGAGCTGTTTTTT.

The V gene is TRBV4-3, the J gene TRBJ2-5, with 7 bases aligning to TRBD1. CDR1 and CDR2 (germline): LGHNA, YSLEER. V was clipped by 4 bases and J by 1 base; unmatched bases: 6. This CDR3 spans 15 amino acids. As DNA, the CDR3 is TGCGCCAGCAGCCGAGGGACAGCCTCCCAAGAGACCCAGTACTTC. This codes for CASSRGTASQETQYF.

CDR3 sequence reads: CASSGTAGYGYTF. CDR3 DNA sequence: TGTGCCAGCTCAGGGACAGCGGGCTATGGCTACACCTTC. V and J are TRBV18 and TRBJ1-2, with 7 bases that match TRBD1. Germline V CDR1 and CDR2: KGHSH, LQKENI. V was pared by 5 bases and J by 4 bases, with 4 bases of the junction left unmatched. The CDR3 totals 13 residues.

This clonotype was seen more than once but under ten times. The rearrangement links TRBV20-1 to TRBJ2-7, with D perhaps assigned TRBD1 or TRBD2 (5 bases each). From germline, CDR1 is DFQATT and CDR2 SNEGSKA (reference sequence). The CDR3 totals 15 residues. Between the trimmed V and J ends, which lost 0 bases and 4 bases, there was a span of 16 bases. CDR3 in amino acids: CSARDIGQGVYEQYF. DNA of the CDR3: TGCAGTGCTAGAGATATAGGGCAGGGAGTGTACGAGCAGTACTTC.

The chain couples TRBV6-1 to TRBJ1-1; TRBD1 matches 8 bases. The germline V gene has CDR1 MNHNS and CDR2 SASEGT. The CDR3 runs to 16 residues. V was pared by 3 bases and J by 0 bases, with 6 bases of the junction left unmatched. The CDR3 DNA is TGTGCCAGCAGTGACCGCAGGGGGCCCATGAACACTGAAGCTTTCTTT. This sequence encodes CASSDRRGPMNTEAFF.

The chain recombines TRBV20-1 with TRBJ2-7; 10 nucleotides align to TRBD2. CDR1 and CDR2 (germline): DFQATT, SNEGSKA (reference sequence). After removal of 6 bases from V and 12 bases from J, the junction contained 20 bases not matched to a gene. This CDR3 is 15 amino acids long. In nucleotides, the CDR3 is TGCAGTGCGGAGCGGCGGCTAGCGGGAGAAAAGGATCGGTACTTC. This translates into CSAERRLAGEKDRYF.

The CDR3 region is CASSPFLVADTQYF. For the CDR3, the DNA is TGTGCCAGCAGCCCATTCCTAGTCGCGGATACGCAGTATTTT. V usage is TRBV7-9 and J usage is TRBJ2-3; D is undetermined. Trimming cost V 5 bases and J 6 bases, with 15 bases left between them. This CDR3 comprises 14 residues. Germline values: CDR1 SEHNR, CDR2 FQNEAQ (reference sequence).